This is a list of T cell receptor beta chains from one sample in a study of T cell responses to AZD1222 COVID-19 vaccine. Profiling relied on immunoSEQ multiplex PCR, and the TCRdb table lists in-frame clones only, not all of them. This sample has around 180,000 clones, with about 94% found just once. Sequenced material: peripheral blood, taken on day 0 of AZD1222 vaccination. The receptors stem from an adult in good health. The conserved cysteine and the conserved F or W are not part of the CDR3 here. Clone size is given for some rows only: seen once, a few or many times, or a class if the clone is expanded.

j_call | clone_size | v_call | cdr3_aa
TRBJ2-2 | . | TRBV19 | ASSKRTNTGELF
TRBJ2-4 | . | TRBV3-1/TRBV3-2 | ASSPQVGSKNIQY
TRBJ2-7 | . | TRBV20-1 | SAGPPNEQY
TRBJ2-7 | few | TRBV30 | AWSAGQSYEQY
TRBJ1-2 | . | TRBV12-1 | ASSFADRGGYT
TRBJ1-5 | . | TRBV11-2 | ASSLETGLNQPQH
TRBJ2-7 | . | TRBV30 | AWSVGLGAPYEQY
TRBJ1-1 | . | TRBV19 | ASRYTGNTEAF
TRBJ2-7 | once | TRBV27 | ASSFGASSYEQY
TRBJ1-2 | . | TRBV9 | ASSVTGTGVGGYT
TRBJ2-7 | . | TRBV30 | AWSVQREGSYEQY
TRBJ1-3 | . | TRBV7-3 | ASSQGSGNTIY
TRBJ1-4 | . | TRBV13 | ASSFSTGTPGEKLF
TRBJ2-1 | . | TRBV7-2 | ASSPKGGSYYNEQF